This entry lists 21 T cell receptor beta chains sequenced from one sample in a study of blood T cells in healthy people across ages (dated by TCRdb to about 2015). Library construction relied on 5' RACE. Sequencing instrument: Illumina HiSeq 2500. A second roughly 6 to 11 cycle PCR used a sample-barcoded 5' primer and a J-beta primer mix. The public reads were reprocessed in TCRdb via fastp at Q25 and MiXCR, keeping in-frame beta chains. Every CDR3 protein is listed once, alongside the most common genes and DNA of its rows. Within this sample are about 780,000 distinct CDR3 sequences, with around 45% of them counted one time only. Over 15% of the sample comes from the top ten. The sample was blood. These receptors came from a man at least 80 years old in good health.

With respect to this clonotype: The CDR3 ends on some other residue instead of the conserved phenylalanine or tryptophan, so this is likely a read error. V and J are TRBV7-9 and TRBJ2-1; 11 bases fit TRBD1. The germline gives CDR1 SEHNR, CDR2 FQNEAQ (reference sequence). Germline trimming cut 6 bases from V and 5 bases from J; bases unmatched to any gene: 6. CDR3 length: 15 amino acids. CDR3 sequence (DNA): TGTGCCAGCAGTTTCCGGGACAGGGGGGACAATGAGCAGTTCTTA. It yields the protein CASSFRDRGDNEQFL.

This clonotype was observed a handful of times. The V and J genes are TRBV20-1 and TRBJ1-6; D is unclear. This CDR3 spans 15 amino acids. Per the germline V gene, CDR1 is DFQATT and CDR2 is SNEGSKA (reference sequence). Trimming removed 3 bases at V and 5 bases at J, with 14 bases between. The CDR3 DNA sequence: TGCAGTGCTAGGGTTACTACCAATAATAATTCACCCCTCCACTTT. Residues: CSARVTTNNNSPLHF.

This clonotype was observed once. The chain combines TRBV28 with TRBJ2-4, with a tentative D call TRBD1 (5 bases). The DNA end is a closer match to TRBJ2-7, so the J assignment may be wrong. CDR1 and CDR2 from the germline V gene are MDHEN and SYDVKM. The CDR3 consists of 14 residues. The CDR3 DNA reads as TGTGCCAGCAGGTCACAGGTGCCCCCCTACGAGCAGTACTTC. Residues: CASRSQVPPYEQYF.

The table lists this clonotype with many counts. This chain links TRBV6-5 with TRBJ2-5, with D hard to call. CDR3 length: 14 residues. Trimming shortened V by 2 bases and J by 7 bases, and 14 bases separated the two germline ends. The germline gives CDR1 MNHEY, CDR2 SVGAGI. CDR3 nucleotide sequence: TGTGCCAGCAGTTACGGAGTTACCGAAGGGACCCAGTACTTC. This sequence encodes CASSYGVTEGTQYF.

This clonotype came up many times. The rearrangement uses TRBV4-2 and TRBJ1-4; D is unclear. The germline CDR1 and CDR2 sequences are LGHNA and YNFKEQ. V lost 0 bases and J lost 8, with 13 bases in between. This CDR3 has 15 residues. The CDR3 bases are TGTGCCAGCAGCCAAGAATCCGGAGCAGCCGAAAAACTGTTTTTT. Amino acid sequence: CASSQESGAAEKLFF.

J is TRBJ2-7 and V is TRBV27; a weak D match, TRBD1 (6 bases). V was shortened by 6 bases and J by 2 bases, with 17 bases between the two germline ends. This CDR3 is 15 amino acids long. The germline gives CDR1 MNHEY, CDR2 SMNVEV (reference sequence). The CDR3 nucleotides are TGTGCCAGCAGGTTAGAGGGGGTAAGAACCTACGAGCAGTACTTC. Protein: CASRLEGVRTYEQYF.

This clonotype was recorded a few times. The V and J genes are TRBV20-1 and TRBJ2-5; 9 bases line up with TRBD1. Germline lookup yields CDR1 DFQATT and CDR2 SNEGSKA (reference sequence). The CDR3 totals 16 residues. CDR3 nucleotides: TGCAGCCCTGATTTTCACCGGGACAGGGATCTCAAGACCCAGTACTTC. Translated, it gives CSPDFHRDRDLKTQYF.

This chain uses TRBV5-1 with TRBJ1-1, with D maybe TRBD1 (5 bases). The V end was cut by 4 bases, the J end by 7 bases, with 29 bases between. CDR1 is SGHRS and CDR2 is YFSETQ in the germline V gene. The CDR3 has 18 amino acids. The CDR3 coding sequence is TGCGCCAGCAGCCCCCTCCAGCCCAGATCTGAGGGGACTGGTGAAGCTTTCTTT. The encoded protein is CASSPLQPRSEGTGEAFF.

This chain joins TRBV7-9 and TRBJ2-4; TRBD2 aligns across 7 bases. V gave up 1 base and J gave up 6 bases; unmatched junction bases: 12. CDR1 and CDR2 from the germline V gene are SEHNR and FQNEAQ (reference sequence). The CDR3 contains 17 residues. The CDR3 loop reads CASSLGTGRDSGNIQYF. The CDR3 coding sequence is TGTGCCAGCAGCTTAGGGACGGGGAGGGATTCTGGAAACATTCAGTACTTC.

This chain connects TRBV7-2 to TRBJ2-1, with D perhaps matching TRBD2 (6 bases). The DNA matches TRBJ2-7 better at its end, which makes the J call doubtful. CDR3 size: 16 residues. Germline V gene sequence: CDR1 SGHTA, CDR2 FQGNSA. In DNA, the CDR3 is TGTGCCAGCAGCGGAAGTTTGGGACTTATTTACAATGAGCAGTACTTC. This gives the protein CASSGSLGLIYNEQYF.

The table lists this clonotype with a few counts. The rearrangement joins TRBV28 to TRBJ2-7; 9 bases are a match to TRBD1. With 4 bases clipped from V and 5 bases from J, the junction kept 9 bases outside the gene matches. Germline loops: CDR1 MDHEN, CDR2 SYDVKM. This CDR3 has 15 amino acids. This CDR3 is CASSSGGTGIHEQYF. CDR3 DNA sequence: TGTGCCAGCAGTTCCGGAGGGACAGGGATCCACGAGCAGTACTTC.

The V gene is TRBV2, the J gene TRBJ2-1; D not certain. The closer fit of TRBJ2-7 to the DNA end suggests the J call may be wrong. CDR3 length: 13 amino acids. CDR1 is SNHLY, CDR2 FYNNEI, per germline. CDR3 bases: TGTGCCAGAGCAGCGAGCTCCTACAATGAGCAGTACTTC. The encoded protein is CARAASSYNEQYF.

This clonotype turned up a few times. The CDR3 DNA reads as TGCAGTGCTAGTACTAGCCCCATAGGGTTGCCAGGGGAGACCCAGTACTTC. This sequence encodes CSASTSPIGLPGETQYF. J is TRBJ2-5 and V is TRBV20-1; D possibly corresponds to TRBD2 (6 bases). This CDR3 is built from 17 residues. Trimming left V 3 bases short and J 5 bases short, with 25 bases between. Per germline, CDR1 DFQATT and CDR2 SNEGSKA (reference sequence).

The CDR3 nucleotides are TGTGCCAGTAGGTATAGCAATCAGCCCCAGCATTTT. This encodes CASRYSNQPQHF. V is TRBV19 and J is TRBJ1-5; no clear D gene. This CDR3 comprises 12 residues. The V end lost 6 bases, the J end lost 0 bases, and 3 bases lay between the germline ends. Looked up from germline, CDR1 is LNHDA and CDR2 is SQIVND (reference sequence).

This clonotype was seen a handful of times. The rearrangement joins TRBV12-3 or TRBV12-4 to TRBJ1-5; the D is unclear. V lost 2 bases and J 5 bases, leaving 7 bases between the germline ends. The CDR3 spans 13 residues. The CDR3 coding sequence is TGTGCCAGCAGTTTAACGGGTCATCAGCCCCAGCATTTT. This gives the protein CASSLTGHQPQHF.

This clonotype came up many times. The gene calls are TRBV7-2 and TRBJ2-7, with TRBD1 matching over 7 bases. Germline CDR1 SGHTA, CDR2 FQGNSA. V shed 5 bases, J shed 3 bases, and the junction held 1 base outside the gene matches. The CDR3 consists of 12 residues. In DNA form, the CDR3 reads TGTGCCAGCAGCCCAGGGGGCTACGAGCAGTACTTC. Protein sequence: CASSPGGYEQYF.

The chain carries TRBV7-2 and TRBJ2-1, with 10 bases lining up with TRBD2. Germline trimming cut 5 bases from V and 1 base from J; bases unmatched to any gene: 8. The CDR3 length is 17 residues. Per germline, CDR1 SGHTA and CDR2 FQGNSA. CDR3: CASSPGASGGSYNEQFF. CDR3 coding DNA: TGTGCCAGCAGCCCGGGAGCTAGCGGGGGATCCTACAATGAGCAGTTCTTC. Using reference TRBV7-2 and TRBJ2-1 for the parts outside the CDR3, the full variable domain is GAGVSQSPSNKVTEKGKDVELRCDPISGHTALYWYRQSLGQGLEFLIYFQGNSAPDKSGLPSDRFSAERTGGSVSTLTIQRTQQEDSAVYLCASSPGASGGSYNEQFFGPGTRLTVL.

The chain joins TRBV27 to TRBJ1-5, with D uncertain. The CDR3 length is 12 residues. V was cut by 6 bases and J by 1 base, with 4 bases left in between. Germline loops: CDR1 MNHEY, CDR2 SMNVEV (reference sequence). DNA for the CDR3: TGTGCCAGCAGGACAAGCAATCAGCCCCAGCATTTT. This sequence encodes CASRTSNQPQHF.

There are many counts of this clonotype. The V and J genes are TRBV4-2 and TRBJ2-1, with 9 positions matching TRBD2. This CDR3 has 18 residues. Looked up from germline, CDR1 is LGHNA and CDR2 is YNFKEQ. The V segment lost 1 base and the J segment 3 bases; nucleotides outside the gene matches: 10. The CDR3 region is CASSQGTSVTRGYNEQFF. In DNA, the CDR3 is TGTGCCAGCAGCCAAGGGACTAGCGTAACTCGCGGCTACAATGAGCAGTTCTTC.

V and J are TRBV5-1 and TRBJ2-3; D is undetermined. V lost 0 bases and J 5 bases, leaving 7 bases between the germline ends. Germline CDR1 reads SGHRS; CDR2 reads YFSETQ. The CDR3 runs 13 residues. The CDR3 loop reads CASSLAPEDTQYF. The CDR3 region has the DNA TGCGCCAGCAGCTTGGCCCCAGAAGATACGCAGTATTTT.

This clonotype has more than one count but fewer than ten. V is TRBV20-1 and J is TRBJ2-5, with TRBD2 matching over 8 bases. CDR3 length: 13 residues. V lost 5 bases and J lost 2; bases outside the gene matches: 4. CDR1 and CDR2 (germline): DFQATT, SNEGSKA (reference sequence). The CDR3: CSALASGQETQYF. Here the CDR3 DNA reads TGCAGTGCTTTGGCTAGCGGGCAAGAGACCCAGTACTTC.